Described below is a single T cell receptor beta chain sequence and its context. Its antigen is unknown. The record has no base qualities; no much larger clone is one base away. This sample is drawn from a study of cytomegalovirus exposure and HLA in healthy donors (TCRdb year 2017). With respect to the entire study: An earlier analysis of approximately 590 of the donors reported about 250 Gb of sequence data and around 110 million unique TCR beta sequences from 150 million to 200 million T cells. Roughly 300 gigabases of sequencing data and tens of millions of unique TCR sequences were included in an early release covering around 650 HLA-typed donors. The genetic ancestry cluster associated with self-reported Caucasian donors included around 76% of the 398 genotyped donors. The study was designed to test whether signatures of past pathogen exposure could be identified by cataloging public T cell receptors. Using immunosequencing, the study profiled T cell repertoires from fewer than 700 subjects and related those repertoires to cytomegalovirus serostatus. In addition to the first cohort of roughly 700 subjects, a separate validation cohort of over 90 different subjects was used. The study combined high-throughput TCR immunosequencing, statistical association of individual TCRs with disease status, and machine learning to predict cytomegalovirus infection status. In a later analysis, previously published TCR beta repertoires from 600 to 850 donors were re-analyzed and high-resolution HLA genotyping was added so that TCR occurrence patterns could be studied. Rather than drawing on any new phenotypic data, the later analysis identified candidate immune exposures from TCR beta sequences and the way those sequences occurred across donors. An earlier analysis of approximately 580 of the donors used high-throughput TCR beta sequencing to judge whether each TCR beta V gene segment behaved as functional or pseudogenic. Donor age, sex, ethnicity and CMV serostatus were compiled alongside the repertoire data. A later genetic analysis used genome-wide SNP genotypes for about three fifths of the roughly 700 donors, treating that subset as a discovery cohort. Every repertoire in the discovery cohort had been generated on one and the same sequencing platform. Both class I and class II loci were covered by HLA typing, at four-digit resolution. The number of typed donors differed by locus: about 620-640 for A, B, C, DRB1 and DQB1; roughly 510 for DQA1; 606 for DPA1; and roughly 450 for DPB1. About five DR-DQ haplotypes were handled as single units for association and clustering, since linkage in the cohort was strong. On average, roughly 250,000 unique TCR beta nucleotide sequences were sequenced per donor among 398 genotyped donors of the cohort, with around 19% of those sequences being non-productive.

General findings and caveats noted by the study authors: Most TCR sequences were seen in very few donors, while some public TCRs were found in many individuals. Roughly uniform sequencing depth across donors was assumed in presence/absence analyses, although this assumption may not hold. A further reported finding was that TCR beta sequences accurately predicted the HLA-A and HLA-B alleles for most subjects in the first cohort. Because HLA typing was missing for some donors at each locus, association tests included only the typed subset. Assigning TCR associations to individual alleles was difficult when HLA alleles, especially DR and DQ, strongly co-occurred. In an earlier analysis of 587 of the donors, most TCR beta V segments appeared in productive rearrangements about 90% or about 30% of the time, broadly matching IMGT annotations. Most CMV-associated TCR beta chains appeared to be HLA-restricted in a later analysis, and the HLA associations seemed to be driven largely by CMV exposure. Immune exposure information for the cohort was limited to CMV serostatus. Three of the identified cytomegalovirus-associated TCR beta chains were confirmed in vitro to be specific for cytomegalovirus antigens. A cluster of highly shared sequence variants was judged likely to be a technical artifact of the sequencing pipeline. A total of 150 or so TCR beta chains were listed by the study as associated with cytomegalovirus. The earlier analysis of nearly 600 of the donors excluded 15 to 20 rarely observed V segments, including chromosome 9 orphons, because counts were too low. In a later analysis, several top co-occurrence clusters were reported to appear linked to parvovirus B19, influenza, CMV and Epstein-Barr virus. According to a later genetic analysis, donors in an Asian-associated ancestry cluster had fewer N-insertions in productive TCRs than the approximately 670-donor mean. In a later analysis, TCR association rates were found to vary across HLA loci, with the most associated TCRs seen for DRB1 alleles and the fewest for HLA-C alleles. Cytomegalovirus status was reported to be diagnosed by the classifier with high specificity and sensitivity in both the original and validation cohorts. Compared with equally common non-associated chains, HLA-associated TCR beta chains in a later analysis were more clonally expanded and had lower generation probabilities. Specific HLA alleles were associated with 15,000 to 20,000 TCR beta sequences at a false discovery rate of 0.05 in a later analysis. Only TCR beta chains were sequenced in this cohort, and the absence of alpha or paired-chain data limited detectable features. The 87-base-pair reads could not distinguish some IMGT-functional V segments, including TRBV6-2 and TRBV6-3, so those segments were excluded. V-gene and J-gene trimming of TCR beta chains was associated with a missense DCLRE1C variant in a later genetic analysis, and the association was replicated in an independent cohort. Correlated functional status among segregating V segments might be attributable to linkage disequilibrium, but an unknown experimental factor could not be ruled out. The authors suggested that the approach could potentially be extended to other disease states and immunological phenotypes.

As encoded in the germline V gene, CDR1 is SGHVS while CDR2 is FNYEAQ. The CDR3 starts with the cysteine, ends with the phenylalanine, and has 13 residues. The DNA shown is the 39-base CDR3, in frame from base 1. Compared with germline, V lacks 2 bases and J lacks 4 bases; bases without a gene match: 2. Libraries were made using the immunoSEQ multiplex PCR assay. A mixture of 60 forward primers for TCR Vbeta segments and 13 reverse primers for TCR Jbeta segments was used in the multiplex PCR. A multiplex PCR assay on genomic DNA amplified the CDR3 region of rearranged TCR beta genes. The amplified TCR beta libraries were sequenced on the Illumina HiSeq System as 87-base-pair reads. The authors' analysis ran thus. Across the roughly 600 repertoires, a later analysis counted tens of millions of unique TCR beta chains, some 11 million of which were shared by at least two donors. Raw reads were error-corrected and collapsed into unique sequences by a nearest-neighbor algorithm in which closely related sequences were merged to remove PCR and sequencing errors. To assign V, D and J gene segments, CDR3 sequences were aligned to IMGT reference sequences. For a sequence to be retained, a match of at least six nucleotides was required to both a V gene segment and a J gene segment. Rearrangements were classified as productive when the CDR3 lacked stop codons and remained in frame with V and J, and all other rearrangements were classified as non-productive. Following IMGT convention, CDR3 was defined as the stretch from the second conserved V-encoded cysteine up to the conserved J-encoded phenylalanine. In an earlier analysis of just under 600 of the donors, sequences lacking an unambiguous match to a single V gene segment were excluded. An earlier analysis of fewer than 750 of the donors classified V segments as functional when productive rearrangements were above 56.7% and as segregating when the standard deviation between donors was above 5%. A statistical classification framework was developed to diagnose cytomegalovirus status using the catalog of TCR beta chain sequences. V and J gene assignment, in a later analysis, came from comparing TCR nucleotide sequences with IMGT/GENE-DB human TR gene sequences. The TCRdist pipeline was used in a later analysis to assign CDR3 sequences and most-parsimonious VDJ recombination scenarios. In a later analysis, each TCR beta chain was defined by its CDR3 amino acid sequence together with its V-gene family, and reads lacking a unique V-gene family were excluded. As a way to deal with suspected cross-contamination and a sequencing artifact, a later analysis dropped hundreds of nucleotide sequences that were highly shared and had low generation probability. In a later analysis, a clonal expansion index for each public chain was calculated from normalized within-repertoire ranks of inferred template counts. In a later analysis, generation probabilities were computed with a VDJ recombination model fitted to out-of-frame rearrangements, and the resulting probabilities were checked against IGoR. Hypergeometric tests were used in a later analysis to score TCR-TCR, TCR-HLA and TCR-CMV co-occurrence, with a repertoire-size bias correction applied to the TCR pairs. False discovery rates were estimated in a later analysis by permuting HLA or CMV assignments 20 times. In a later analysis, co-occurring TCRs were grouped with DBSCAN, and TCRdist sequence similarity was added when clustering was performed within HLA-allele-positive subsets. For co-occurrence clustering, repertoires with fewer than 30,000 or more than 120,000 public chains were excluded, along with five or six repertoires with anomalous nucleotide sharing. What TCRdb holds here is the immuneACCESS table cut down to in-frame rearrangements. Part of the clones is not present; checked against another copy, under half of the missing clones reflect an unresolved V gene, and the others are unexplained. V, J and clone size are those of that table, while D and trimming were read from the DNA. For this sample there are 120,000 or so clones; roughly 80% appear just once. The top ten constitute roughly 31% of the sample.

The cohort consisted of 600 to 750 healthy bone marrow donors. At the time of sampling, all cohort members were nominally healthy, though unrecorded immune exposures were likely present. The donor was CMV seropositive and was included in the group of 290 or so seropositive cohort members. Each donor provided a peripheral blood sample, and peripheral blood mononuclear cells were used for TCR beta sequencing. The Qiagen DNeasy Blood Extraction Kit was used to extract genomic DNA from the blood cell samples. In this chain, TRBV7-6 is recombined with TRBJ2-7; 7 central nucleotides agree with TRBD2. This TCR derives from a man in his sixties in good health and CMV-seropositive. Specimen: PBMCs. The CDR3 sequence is CASSLSGGYEQYF. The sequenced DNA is TGTGCCAGCAGCTTATCGGGAGGTTACGAGCAGTACTTC.